The 3 T cell receptor beta chains below all came from one sample that was sequenced in a study of vaccination and CD4 T cells after COVID-19. The treatment here: 10-day PBMC culture with coronavirus spike peptide pools or control peptides (ViraFEST assay). These receptors' targets are unknown. The assay that was used to sequence DNA from cultured CD4+ T cells was the Oncomine TCR Beta short-read assay. TCRdb reprocessed the PCR reads with MiXCR, giving one entry per CDR3 protein. Of 9,000 to 9,500 distinct CDR3 sequences listed, about 60% were seen once; the top ten hold less than 8.5%. What was sequenced was CD4+ T cells from blood, cultured in vitro. The receptors derive from a human donor who had recovered from COVID-19.

This chain uses TRBV20-1 with TRBJ2-7; TRBD1 is a possible D gene (5 bases). Germline V gives CDR1 DFQATT, CDR2 SNEGSKA (reference sequence). V was pared by 3 bases and J by 0 bases, with 18 bases between. The CDR3 covers 16 residues. The CDR3 bases are TGCAGTGCTAGTTTAGGTTCCAGGGCAAGCTCCTACGAGCAGTACTTC. Its protein is CSASLGSRASSYEQYF.

The rearrangement uses TRBV24-1 and TRBJ1-5; the D gene is possibly TRBD1 (5 bases). This CDR3 is 15 amino acids long. CDR1 and CDR2 (germline): KGHDR, SFDVKD. The V gene lost 5 bases and the J gene lost 3 bases, with 13 bases spanning the gap. CDR3 sequence (DNA): TGTGCCACCAGTGGGGGCCAGAACTTCAATCAGCCCCAGCATTTT. Translating gives CATSGGQNFNQPQHF.

This clonotype was found a few times. This rearrangement joins TRBV6-1 to TRBJ1-5; D not resolved. Germline-derived CDR1 and CDR2 are MNHNS and SASEGT. The CDR3 runs to 13 residues. Trimming shortened V by 5 bases and J by 4 bases, and 9 bases separated the two germline ends. CDR3 DNA sequence: TGTGCCAGCAGTAAACAGCAAAATCAGCCCCAGCATTTT. It is translated as CASSKQQNQPQHF.